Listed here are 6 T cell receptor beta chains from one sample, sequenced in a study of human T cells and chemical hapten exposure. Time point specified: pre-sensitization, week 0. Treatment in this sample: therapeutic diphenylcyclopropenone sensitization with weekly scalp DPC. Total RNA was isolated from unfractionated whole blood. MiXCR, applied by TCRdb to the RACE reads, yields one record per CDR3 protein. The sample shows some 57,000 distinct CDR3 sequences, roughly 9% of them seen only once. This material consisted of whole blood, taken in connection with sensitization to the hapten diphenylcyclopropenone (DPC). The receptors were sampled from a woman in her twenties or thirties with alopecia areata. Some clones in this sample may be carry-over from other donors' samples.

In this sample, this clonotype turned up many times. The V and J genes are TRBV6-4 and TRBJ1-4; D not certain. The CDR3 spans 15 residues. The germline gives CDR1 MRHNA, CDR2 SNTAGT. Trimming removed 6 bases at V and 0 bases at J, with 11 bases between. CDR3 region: CASRVLPATNEKLFF. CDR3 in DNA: TGTGCCAGCAGAGTTCTTCCTGCAACTAATGAAAAACTGTTTTTT.

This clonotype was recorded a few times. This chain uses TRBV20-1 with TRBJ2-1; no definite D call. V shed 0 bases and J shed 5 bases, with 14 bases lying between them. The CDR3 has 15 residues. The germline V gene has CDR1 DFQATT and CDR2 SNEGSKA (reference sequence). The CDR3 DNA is TGCAGTGCTAGAGATCAGTCCCGCGTTCACAATGAGCAGTTCTTC. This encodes CSARDQSRVHNEQFF.

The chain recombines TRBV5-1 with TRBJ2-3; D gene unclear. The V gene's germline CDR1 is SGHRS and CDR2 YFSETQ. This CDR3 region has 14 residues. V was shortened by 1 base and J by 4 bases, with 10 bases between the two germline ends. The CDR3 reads CASSLRPRADTQYF. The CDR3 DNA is TGCGCCAGCAGCTTGAGGCCCCGCGCAGATACGCAGTATTTT. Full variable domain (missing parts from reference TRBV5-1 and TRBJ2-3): KAGVTQTPRYLIKTRGQQVTLSCSPISGHRSVSWYQQTPGQGLQFLFEYFSETQRNKGNFPGRFSGRQFSNSRSEMNVSTLELGDSALYLCASSLRPRADTQYFGPGTRLTVL.

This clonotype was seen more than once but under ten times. Here the CDR3 reads CASSQAHTDTQYF. CDR3 coding DNA: TGTGCCAGCAGCCAAGCCCACACAGATACGCAGTATTTT. The chain carries TRBV3-1 and TRBJ2-3; no reliable D call. The length of the CDR3 is 13 residues. Per germline, CDR1 LGHDT and CDR2 YNNKEL (reference sequence). Deletions cut 1 base from V and 2 bases from J, with 4 bases between.

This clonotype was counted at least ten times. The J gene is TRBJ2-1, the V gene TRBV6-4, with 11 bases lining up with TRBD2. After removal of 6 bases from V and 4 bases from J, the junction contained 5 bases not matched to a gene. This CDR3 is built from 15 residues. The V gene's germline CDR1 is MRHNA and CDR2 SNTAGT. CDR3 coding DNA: TGTGCCAGCAGCCTACTAGCGGGGGAGTACAATGAGCAGTTCTTC. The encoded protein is CASSLLAGEYNEQFF.

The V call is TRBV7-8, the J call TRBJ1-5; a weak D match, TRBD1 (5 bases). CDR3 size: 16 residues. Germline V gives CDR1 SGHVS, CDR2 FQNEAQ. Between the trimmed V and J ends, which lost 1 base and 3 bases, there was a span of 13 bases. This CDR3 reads CASSLGSRRDNQPQHF. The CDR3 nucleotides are TGTGCCAGCAGCTTAGGTTCACGCAGGGACAATCAGCCCCAGCATTTT.